This TCR beta chain was observed in a study of blood T cells in healthy people across ages. As concerns this clonotype: Lacking the conserved final phenylalanine or tryptophan, this CDR3 likely reflects a read error.

The authors ran a second PCR of roughly 6 to 12 cycles using a sample-barcoded 5' primer and a J-beta primer mix. A template-switch adaptor that had 12 random nucleotides put a tag on each cDNA molecule. CDR3-containing paired-end reads numbered at least 2.5 million in each sample. In TCRdb, the 5' RACE reads were re-called with MiXCR into one record per CDR3 protein. The profile shows roughly 1.9 million distinct CDR3 sequences, 30% to 40% of them singletons. V was trimmed by 1 base and J by 3 bases, leaving 15 bases between them. Germline V gives CDR1 SEHNR, CDR2 FQNEAQ (reference sequence). This CDR3 is built from 16 residues.

This rearrangement joins TRBV7-9 to TRBJ2-5; TRBD1 or TRBD2 may be the D gene (5 bases each). Sequenced: blood. This clonotype originated in a human donor in good health. CDR3 DNA: TGTGCCAGCAGCTTAGGGCTCGGGGCTTGGAAAGAGACCCAGTACCTC. Translating gives CASSLGLGAWKETQYL.